The 7 T cell receptor beta chains listed next were all sequenced from one sample in a study of T cell responses to AZD1222 COVID-19 vaccine. Profiled with immunoSEQ multiplex PCR; TCRdb holds only in-frame clones, not every one. The sample lists 85,000 to 95,000 clones, around 90% occurring once. Sequenced here: peripheral blood, sampled on day 0 of AZD1222 vaccination. The receptor set was obtained from an adult in good health.

V and J are TRBV6-5 and TRBJ1-1; TRBD1 is a possible D gene (6 bases). CDR1 is MNHEY, CDR2 SVGAGI, per germline. V shed 2 bases and J shed 4 bases, with 14 bases lying between them. CDR3 size: 15 residues. This CDR3 is CASSYLRDMGTEAFF. CDR3 coding DNA: TGTGCCAGCAGTTACCTCCGGGACATGGGCACTGAAGCTTTCTTT.

The chain links TRBV5-4 to TRBJ1-1; the D is unclear. Germline V lookup: CDR1 SGHNT, CDR2 YYREEE (reference sequence). This CDR3 contains 13 residues. Trimming removed 2 bases at V and 5 bases at J, with 10 bases between. CDR3 protein: CASSFSDNTEAFF. As DNA, the CDR3 is TGTGCCAGCAGCTTTTCTGATAATACTGAAGCTTTCTTT.

The chain couples TRBV6-1 to TRBJ2-5, with D possibly matching TRBD2 (7 bases). Germline V gene sequence: CDR1 MNHNS, CDR2 SASEGT. The CDR3 has 15 amino acids. V was clipped by 1 base and J by 5 bases, with 14 bases between them. CDR3 sequence (DNA): TGTGCCAGCAGTGAAGGCTGGGAGGGGGGGGAGACCCAGTACTTC. Protein sequence: CASSEGWEGGETQYF.

The rearrangement links TRBV2 to TRBJ1-6; D is possibly TRBD1 (5 bases). The CDR3 totals 14 residues. The ends were cut back, 10 bases at V and 9 bases at J, with 19 bases in the middle. Germline V gene lookup returns CDR1 SNHLY and CDR2 FYNNEI. The CDR3 DNA is TGTGCCATCAAGACAGACAGCGAGACTTCACCCCTCCACTTT. Translation: CAIKTDSETSPLHF.

The chain carries TRBV19 and TRBJ1-5; 7 positions match TRBD1. Losses at the gene ends were 6 bases for V and 2 bases for J; bases not matched to a gene: 7. The CDR3 contains 15 residues. Per the germline V gene, CDR1 is LNHDA and CDR2 is SQIVND (reference sequence). Here the CDR3 reads CASSPYGQGNQPQHF. CDR3 nucleotide sequence: TGTGCCAGTAGCCCGTATGGACAGGGCAATCAGCCCCAGCATTTT.

In this sample, this clone turned up once. V and J are TRBV19 and TRBJ2-2, with 8 nucleotides matching TRBD1. CDR1 is LNHDA and CDR2 is SQIVND in the germline V gene (reference sequence). Losses at the gene ends were 6 bases for V and 7 bases for J; bases not matched to a gene: 16. The CDR3 runs 17 residues. CDR3 sequence (DNA): TGTGCCAGTAGACTTTCCGGGACAGGATTTAGGGGCGGGGAGCTGTTTTTT. It translates to CASRLSGTGFRGGELFF.

This chain joins TRBV6-1 and TRBJ1-3; D is unresolved. From germline, CDR1 is MNHNS and CDR2 SASEGT. The length of the CDR3 is 14 residues. The germline V and J ends were trimmed by 0 bases and 0 bases, with 3 bases remaining between them. The DNA for the CDR3 is TGTGCCAGCAGTGAAGCCTCCTCTGGAAACACCATATATTTT. Translating it yields CASSEASSGNTIYF.